Following are 17 T cell receptor beta chains from one sample sequenced in a study of response to subunit inactivated influenza vaccine. Using its own MiXCR run on the RT-PCR reads, TCRdb lists one record per CDR3 protein. Among about 700,000 distinct CDR3 sequences listed, approximately 15% were seen once. The sample was PBMCs from blood, taken approximately 15 days before vaccination. These receptors were obtained from a man in his forties or fifties who received an inactivated influenza vaccine.

The sample holds a few counts of this clonotype. This sequence joins TRBV2 and TRBJ2-5, with D unclear. CDR3 length: 15 residues. V shed 6 bases and J shed 5 bases, with 19 bases lying between them. From germline, CDR1 is SNHLY and CDR2 FYNNEI. The CDR3 loop is CASSSLRTDRETQYF. The CDR3 DNA sequence: TGTGCCAGCAGCTCACTGAGGACCGACCGGGAGACCCAGTACTTC.

This clonotype was counted many times. The chain combines TRBV20-1 with TRBJ2-1; D gene unclear. Trimming took 0 bases from V and 6 from J, leaving 12 bases between them. The CDR3 runs 14 residues. Germline loops: CDR1 DFQATT, CDR2 SNEGSKA (reference sequence). In DNA form, the CDR3 reads TGCAGTGCTAGAGATATCGAGCCTACCAATGAGCAGTTCTTC. This sequence encodes CSARDIEPTNEQFF.

This clonotype showed up just a few times. The chain has TRBV20-1 and TRBJ2-3; maybe TRBD2 (6 bases). The CDR3 has 17 amino acids. V lost 0 bases to trimming and J lost 4 bases, with 20 bases between them. Germline CDR1 is DFQATT and CDR2 is SNEGSKA (reference sequence). The CDR3 DNA sequence: TGCAGTGCTAGAGATGACACACCCGGAGGGCTAGCAGATACGCAGTATTTT. Translated: CSARDDTPGGLADTQYF.

This clonotype has just a few counts. The chain recombines TRBV18 with TRBJ1-2; 8 bases agree with TRBD1. V gave up 3 bases and J gave up 5 bases; unmatched junction bases: 5. Germline V lookup: CDR1 KGHSH, CDR2 LQKENI. The CDR3 consists of 14 residues. CDR3 in amino acids: CASSPSGQGYGYTF. In DNA, the CDR3 is TGTGCCAGCTCACCCAGCGGACAGGGATATGGCTACACCTTC.

The chain recombines TRBV29-1 with TRBJ1-1; 9 positions agree with TRBD1. Germline values: CDR1 SQVTM, CDR2 ANQGSEA. V was clipped by 6 bases and J by 6 bases; unmatched bases: 2. The CDR3 is 11 amino acids. This CDR3 reads CSVTGGSEAFF. DNA of the CDR3: TGCAGCGTCACAGGGGGCTCTGAAGCTTTCTTT.

There are many counts of this clonotype. The V call is TRBV4-3, the J call TRBJ2-7; 9 positions match TRBD2. V shed 0 bases and J 4 bases; nucleotides not matched to a gene: 7. This CDR3 is 16 amino acids long. Germline-derived CDR1 and CDR2 are LGHNA and YSLEER. The CDR3 DNA reads as TGCGCCAGCAGCCAAGATAGTCGGCTAGCGGGGTACGAGCAGTACTTC. This codes for CASSQDSRLAGYEQYF.

The chain couples TRBV20-1 to TRBJ1-2; TRBD1 is a possible D gene (6 bases). The CDR3 is 13 residues long. The V end was cut by 3 bases, the J end by 4 bases, with 12 bases between. CDR1 is DFQATT, CDR2 SNEGSKA, per germline (reference sequence). CDR3 coding DNA: TGCAGTGCTAGCCGGGGGCAGGCCTATGGCTACACCTTC. It translates to CSASRGQAYGYTF.

This clonotype was observed at least ten times. The chain links TRBV27 to TRBJ2-7, with D unclear. This CDR3 is built from 11 residues. Per germline, CDR1 MNHEY and CDR2 SMNVEV (reference sequence). V lost 6 bases to trimming and J lost 5 bases, with 8 bases between them. The CDR3 bases are TGTGCCAGCAGCTTAGGAAACGAGCAGTACTTC. Translating gives CASSLGNEQYF.

This clonotype was detected only a few times. The chain employs TRBV12-3 or TRBV12-4 and TRBJ2-6, with 8 bases identical to TRBD1. The ends lost 7 bases at V and 0 bases at J; junction bases unmatched: 8. The CDR3 is 17 residues long. The CDR3 here is CASTPGTGLSGANVLTF. The CDR3 nucleotides are TGTGCCAGCACTCCCGGGACAGGACTCTCTGGGGCCAACGTCCTGACTTTC.

In this sample, this clonotype turned up many times. This sequence joins TRBV10-1 and TRBJ2-3, with unresolved D. Trimming removed 6 bases at V and 3 bases at J, with 10 bases between. Germline assignment: CDR1 WNHNN and CDR2 SYGVQD (reference sequence). The CDR3 is 13 residues long. Written as DNA, the CDR3 is TGCGCCAGCAGGAAGATTTTGACAGATACGCAGTATTTT. This encodes CASRKILTDTQYF.

The V and J genes are TRBV7-9 and TRBJ1-2, with D unclear. CDR1 is SEHNR and CDR2 is FQNEAQ in the germline V gene (reference sequence). Between the trimmed V and J ends, which lost 10 bases and 4 bases, there was a span of 19 bases. The CDR3 contains 14 residues. The CDR3 region has the DNA TGTGCCATGGGCCCCGGGCCACTCTGCTATGGCTACACCTTC. It encodes CAMGPGPLCYGYTF.

The chain joins TRBV7-9 to TRBJ2-7; the D gene is possibly TRBD1 (6 bases). CDR1 is SEHNR and CDR2 is FQNEAQ in the germline V gene (reference sequence). The CDR3 has 17 amino acids. V lost 6 bases, J lost 3 bases, and 24 bases lay in between. The CDR3 DNA sequence: TGTGCCAGCAGTATAGCAACCTCGACAGGCCCCTACTACGAGCAGTACTTC. As protein: CASSIATSTGPYYEQYF.

A few counts support this clonotype. The chain uses TRBV6-2 or TRBV6-3 and TRBJ2-6, with TRBD1 matching 7 bases. This CDR3 has 21 residues. In germline, CDR1 is MNHEY, CDR2 SVGEGT. The V gene end was trimmed by 2 bases and the J gene end by 6 bases; junction bases not matched to a gene: 22. CDR3: CASSYLRPDRARTLVANVLTF. The CDR3 nucleotides read TGTGCCAGCAGTTACCTCCGGCCCGACAGGGCCCGGACTCTGGTGGCCAACGTCCTGACTTTC.

This clonotype was seen a few times. The rearrangement uses TRBV27 and TRBJ2-1; 11 nucleotides align to TRBD2. V was pared by 3 bases and J by 9 bases, with 4 bases of the junction left unmatched. The CDR3 sequence is 14 residues long. CDR1 MNHEY and CDR2 SMNVEV come from the germline V gene (reference sequence). The DNA for the CDR3 is TGTGCCAGCAGTTTTCTAGCGGGAGGAGGTGAGCAGTTCTTC. Translating it yields CASSFLAGGGEQFF.

This clonotype was detected only a few times. The V gene is TRBV28, the J gene TRBJ1-4; D gene unclear. Germline V gives CDR1 MDHEN, CDR2 SYDVKM. The CDR3 spans 16 residues. The V end lost 2 bases, the J end lost 0 bases, and 10 bases lay between the germline ends. CDR3 loop: CASSLRYSSTNEKLFF. The CDR3 DNA reads TGTGCCAGCAGTTTACGGTACAGCTCAACTAATGAAAAACTGTTTTTT.

This clonotype turned up a few times. The chain combines TRBV4-1 with TRBJ2-1, with D uncertain. This CDR3 spans 16 amino acids. V shed 4 bases and J shed 0 bases, with 13 bases lying between them. Looked up from germline, CDR1 is MGHRA and CDR2 is YSYEKL. As DNA, the CDR3 is TGCGCCAGCAGCCCGCTCGTAAGTAGCTCCTACAATGAGCAGTTCTTC. It translates to CASSPLVSSSYNEQFF.

The chain couples TRBV20-1 to TRBJ2-1; D gene unclear. V was clipped by 7 bases and J by 1 base, with 5 bases between them. The length of the CDR3 is 11 residues. Germline assignment: CDR1 DFQATT and CDR2 SNEGSKA (reference sequence). CDR3 loop: CSGGSYNEQFF. The CDR3 nucleotides are TGCAGTGGGGGATCCTACAATGAGCAGTTCTTC.